This record looks at one T cell receptor (beta chain) sequence and its context. What it binds is not known. The entry originates in a study of molecular identifiers for immune sequencing clone quantification. The V end was cut by 7 bases, the J end by 1 base, with 11 bases between. This CDR3 has 13 residues. Germline CDR1 reads MNHEY; CDR2 reads SMNVEV (reference sequence). TCRdb re-derived calls from the PCR reads in MiXCR, one entry per CDR3 protein. The sample has around 470,000 distinct CDR3 sequences, around a fifth seen once. Notes on the study in general: Amid roughly 1 million naive cells, spiked Jurkat TCR RNA from one cell was reportedly still detectable.

V is TRBV27 and J is TRBJ2-7, with D tentatively TRBD2 (6 bases). What was sequenced was naive CD8+ T cells from blood, with Jurkat cell RNA spiked in. Subset in this sample: FACS-sorted CD8+CD4-CCR7+CD45RA+ naive T cells. The clonotype was recovered from a human donor in good health. Some libraries in this study had Jurkat cell RNA spiked in. The CDR3 DNA is TGTGCCAGCACACGGGGGACTTCCTACGAGCAGTACTTC. It codes for CASTRGTSYEQYF.